The 31 T cell receptor beta chains below come from one sample, sequenced in a study of cytomegalovirus exposure and HLA in healthy donors. The study ran its PCR with 60 Vbeta and 13 Jbeta primers. Method: immunoSEQ multiplex PCR; TCRdb's copy keeps in-frame clones and lacks some. Of a few hundred thousand clones listed, around 90% are singletons. Sequencing was done on a sample of PBMCs. Receptors originate from a girl aged 2-9 years in good health and CMV-seronegative.

The chain couples TRBV9 to TRBJ1-1; the match to TRBD1 covers 8 bases. The CDR3 consists of 16 residues. Looked up from germline, CDR1 is SGDLS and CDR2 is YYNGEE. The junction had 8 bases not matched to a gene; V was cut back by 3 bases and J by 1 base. The CDR3 DNA reads as TGTGCCAGCAGCGACCCCTTACAGGGGGAGAACACTGAAGCTTTCTTT. Protein sequence: CASSDPLQGENTEAFF. The full variable domain, in which reference TRBV9 and TRBJ1-1 provide the parts outside the CDR3, is DSGVTQTPKHLITATGQRVTLRCSPRSGDLSVYWYQQSLDQGLQFLIQYYNGEERAKGNILERFSAQQFPDLHSELNLSSLELGDSALYFCASSDPLQGENTEAFFGQGTRLTVV.

The gene calls are TRBV20-1 and TRBJ2-1; the D gene is possibly TRBD1 (6 bases). The CDR3 sequence is 10 residues long. Germline CDR1 DFQATT, CDR2 SNEGSKA (reference sequence). Trimming pared 5 bases from V and 10 bases from J, leaving 9 bases between. The CDR3 DNA reads as TGCAGTGCTCTAAGGGGGGAGCAGTTCTTC. This gives the protein CSALRGEQFF.

The rearrangement links TRBV19 to TRBJ1-1; no reliable D call. Germline V gene lookup returns CDR1 LNHDA and CDR2 SQIVND (reference sequence). The CDR3 consists of 15 residues. The V end lost 5 bases, the J end lost 1 base, and 14 bases lay between the germline ends. CDR3 coding DNA: TGTGCCAGTAGTGGAGCCTCTCGGAAGAACACTGAAGCTTTCTTT. Translation gives CASSGASRKNTEAFF.

This clone appeared once. The germline gene is not matched at one end of the junction; a read error may be the cause. The J gene is TRBJ2-1, the V gene TRBV7-9; 8 bases agree with TRBD2. Germline CDR1 reads SEHNR; CDR2 reads FQNEAQ (reference sequence). The CDR3 consists of 17 residues. The CDR3 protein is CSSSPKPPQRGLGEQFF. The CDR3 DNA reads TGTTCCAGCAGCCCCAAACCCCCCCAGCGGGGGCTGGGTGAGCAGTTCTTC.

J is TRBJ2-3 and V is TRBV6-1; D ambiguous. The CDR3 runs 13 residues. Germline lookup yields CDR1 MNHNS and CDR2 SASEGT. V lost 2 bases and J 6 bases, leaving 9 bases between the germline ends. CDR3 nucleotides: TGTGCCAGCAGTGAACGATACGCGGATACGCAGTATTTT. Protein product: CASSERYADTQYF.

The chain has TRBV5-4 and TRBJ2-1, with D perhaps matching TRBD2 (5 bases). This CDR3 is 15 amino acids long. The V end was cut by 0 bases, the J end by 5 bases, with 12 bases between. Germline CDR1 and CDR2: SGHNT and YYREEE (reference sequence). The CDR3 region is CASSLVRGKDNEQFF. The CDR3 region has the DNA TGTGCCAGCAGCTTGGTCCGGGGTAAGGACAATGAGCAGTTCTTC.

The J gene is TRBJ1-1, the V gene TRBV18, with 10 bases that match TRBD1. CDR1 and CDR2 (germline): KGHSH, LQKENI. This CDR3 is built from 14 residues. The trim removed 6 bases at V and 1 base at J, leaving 2 bases unmatched. The CDR3 DNA reads as TGTGCCAGCTCGAGACAGGGGGCGAACACTGAAGCTTTCTTT. It specifies CASSRQGANTEAFF.

V usage is TRBV7-2 and J usage is TRBJ2-1, with 13 bases aligning to TRBD2. Germline assignment: CDR1 SGHTA and CDR2 FQGNSA. The CDR3 has 18 amino acids. Trimming removed 2 bases from V and 9 bases from J; junction bases left unmatched: 13. Here the CDR3 reads CASSLIPPTSGGLVEQFF. The CDR3 DNA reads as TGTGCCAGCAGCTTAATCCCGCCGACTAGCGGGGGGTTGGTTGAGCAGTTCTTC. Supplemented by reference TRBV7-2 and TRBJ2-1, the full variable domain reads GAGVSQSPSNKVTEKGKDVELRCDPISGHTALYWYRQSLGQGLEFLIYFQGNSAPDKSGLPSDRFSAERTGGSVSTLTIQRTQQEDSAVYLCASSLIPPTSGGLVEQFFGPGTRLTVL.

This clone came up once. The rearrangement joins TRBV7-2 to TRBJ2-3; 8 positions agree with TRBD2. The CDR3 runs to 16 residues. Per germline, CDR1 SGHTA and CDR2 FQGNSA. Trimming removed 2 bases from V and 1 base from J; junction bases left unmatched: 5. The chain's CDR3 is CASSLLWREGTDTQYF. CDR3 sequence (DNA): TGTGCCAGCAGCTTACTTTGGCGGGAGGGCACAGATACGCAGTATTTT. Full variable domain (rest looked up from reference TRBV7-2 and TRBJ2-3): GAGVSQSPSNKVTEKGKDVELRCDPISGHTALYWYRQSLGQGLEFLIYFQGNSAPDKSGLPSDRFSAERTGGSVSTLTIQRTQQEDSAVYLCASSLLWREGTDTQYFGPGTRLTVL.

The chain links TRBV2 to TRBJ1-4; tentative D call: TRBD1 (5 bases). The CDR3 loop spans 13 amino acids. Germline lookup yields CDR1 SNHLY and CDR2 FYNNEI. Trimming stripped 7 bases from V and 2 bases from J, with 8 bases between. This chain's CDR3 is CASTWGTNEKLFF. CDR3 DNA sequence: TGTGCCAGCACGTGGGGCACTAATGAAAAACTGTTTTTT.

The CDR3 reads CASSLGGLNTGELFF. CDR3 in DNA: TGTGCCAGCAGCTTAGGGGGCTTGAACACCGGGGAGCTGTTTTTT. The V call is TRBV11-3, the J call TRBJ2-2; D may be TRBD1 (5 bases). The CDR3 is made up of 15 amino acids. Germline V CDR1 and CDR2: SGHNT, YENEEA. The germline V and J ends were trimmed by 1 base and 1 base, with 7 bases remaining between them.

This chain links TRBV4-1 with TRBJ2-7, with 11 bases identical to TRBD1. The germline V gene encodes CDR1 MGHRA and CDR2 YSYEKL. The CDR3 extends over 16 amino acids. V was clipped by 2 bases and J by 3 bases; unmatched bases: 6. CDR3 amino acids: CASSQTAGTGGYEQYF. The CDR3 DNA follows: TGCGCCAGCAGCCAAACCGCCGGGACAGGGGGCTACGAGCAGTACTTC.

The chain joins TRBV7-9 to TRBJ1-1, with D perhaps matching TRBD1 (5 bases). The CDR3 contains 14 residues. Looked up from germline, CDR1 is SEHNR and CDR2 is FQNEAQ (reference sequence). V was shortened by 1 base and J by 4 bases, with 10 bases between the two germline ends. The CDR3 is CASSLGGQGTEAFF. The DNA of the CDR3 is TGTGCCAGCAGCTTAGGCGGCCAGGGCACTGAAGCTTTCTTT.

A word on this clone: Germline is not matched at one junction end, which may reflect a read error. The rearrangement uses TRBV9 and TRBJ2-5; 12 nucleotides align to TRBD1. The assigned J gene may be wrong: the sequence end matches TRBJ2-7 better. The CDR3 runs 15 residues. The germline V gene encodes CDR1 SGDLS and CDR2 YYNGEE. The DNA for the CDR3 is TGTGCCAGCAGCTTGGGACAGGGGGCCTCCCACGAGCAGTACTTC. Encoded protein: CASSLGQGASHEQYF.

V gene TRBV7-8 combines with J gene TRBJ1-5, with TRBD1 identical over 10 bases. Trimming removed 3 bases from V and 6 bases from J; junction bases left unmatched: 2. The CDR3 contains 14 residues. CDR1 is SGHVS, CDR2 FQNEAQ, per germline. Here the CDR3 DNA reads TGTGCCAGCAGCTTGACAGGGGGCTTTCAGCCCCAGCATTTT. Protein: CASSLTGGFQPQHF.

In DNA, the CDR3 is TGCGCCAGCACCACAGGGGGGCTCTCCTACGAGCAGTACTTC. It codes for CASTTGGLSYEQYF. This chain uses TRBV5-1 with TRBJ2-5; 8 bases match TRBD1. The DNA end is more similar to TRBJ2-7, so the J call may be wrong. The CDR3 has 14 residues. Germline CDR1 SGHRS, CDR2 YFSETQ.

This chain joins TRBV7-3 and TRBJ2-1; tentatively, D is TRBD2 (7 bases). The CDR3 covers 17 residues. CDR1 and CDR2 from the germline V gene are SGHTA and FQGTGA. The V end lost 1 base, the J end lost 0 bases, and 13 bases lay between the germline ends. The CDR3, as DNA: TGTGCCAGCAGCTTAAGTGCGGGGGCCCACTCCTACAATGAGCAGTTCTTC. Translating it yields CASSLSAGAHSYNEQFF.

V and J are TRBV9 and TRBJ2-7; D unresolved. V lost 0 bases to trimming and J lost 0 bases, with 7 bases between them. The CDR3 extends over 14 amino acids. Germline V gives CDR1 SGDLS, CDR2 YYNGEE. CDR3 bases: TGTGCCAGCAGCGTAGGTTCCAGCTCCTACGAGCAGTACTTC. Its protein product is CASSVGSSSYEQYF.

This chain joins TRBV11-2 and TRBJ2-5; the D gene is possibly TRBD1 (7 bases). With 0 bases removed from V and 6 bases from J, the gap between germline ends came to 11 bases. In germline, CDR1 is SGHAT, CDR2 FQNNGV. The CDR3 spans 14 residues. The DNA of the CDR3 is TGTGCCAGCAGCTTAGATCAGGGGGGCCAGACCCAGTACTTC. Its protein is CASSLDQGGQTQYF.

This clone was counted once. This chain uses TRBV2 with TRBJ1-4; 8 bases are a match to TRBD1. After removal of 8 bases from V and 7 bases from J, the junction contained 9 bases not matched to a gene. This CDR3 has 14 amino acids. Germline CDR1 is SNHLY and CDR2 is FYNNEI. The CDR3 here is CASHLQGGGEKLFF. The CDR3 coding sequence is TGTGCCAGCCACCTACAGGGGGGGGGTGAAAAACTGTTTTTT.

This clone showed up just a few times. The chain uses TRBV28 and TRBJ1-5; 8 bases match TRBD1. V lost 8 bases, J lost 9 bases, and 18 bases stayed unmatched. CDR3 length: 16 residues. CDR1 is MDHEN, CDR2 SYDVKM, per germline. CDR3 region: CASPPNGGRGQTPQHF. In DNA form, the CDR3 reads TGTGCCAGCCCTCCAAATGGTGGCAGGGGGCAGACGCCCCAGCATTTT.

CDR3 loop: CASSQVLEIKLYNEQFF. CDR3 DNA: TGTGCCAGCAGTCAAGTGCTCGAGATAAAACTCTACAATGAGCAGTTCTTC. The V call is TRBV6-1, the J call TRBJ2-1; no clear D gene. Germline assignment: CDR1 MNHNS and CDR2 SASEGT. There are 17 residues in the CDR3. Trimming stripped 5 bases from V and 3 bases from J, with 20 bases between.

In this sample, this clone turned up a few times. The chain has TRBV6-6 and TRBJ2-7; possible D gene TRBD2, 6 bases. Germline V gene lookup returns CDR1 MNHNY and CDR2 SVGAGI (reference sequence). The CDR3 sequence is 15 residues long. Between the trimmed V and J ends, which lost 2 bases and 6 bases, there was a span of 17 bases. Here the CDR3 reads CASSYPLEGPGEQYF. The CDR3 nucleotides are TGTGCCAGCAGTTACCCTCTGGAGGGGCCGGGCGAGCAGTACTTC.

V usage is TRBV6-4 and J usage is TRBJ2-1; TRBD2 matches at 13 bases. Germline loops: CDR1 MRHNA, CDR2 SNTAGT. There are 15 residues in the CDR3. V was clipped by 2 bases and J by 5 bases; unmatched bases: 0. Here the CDR3 reads CASSDGTSGNNEQFF. The CDR3 bases are TGTGCCAGCAGTGACGGGACTAGCGGGAACAATGAGCAGTTCTTC.

With regard to this clone: At the DNA level, this CDR3 is encoded by other sequences in the same sample as well. The chain joins TRBV27 to TRBJ2-1; no definite D call. Trimming removed 4 bases from V and 6 bases from J, with 4 bases in between. The germline CDR1 and CDR2 sequences are MNHEY and SMNVEV (reference sequence). The CDR3 spans 11 residues. The CDR3 DNA reads TGTGCCAGCAGTTCTCTCAATGAGCAGTTCTTC. Protein: CASSSLNEQFF.

The chain uses TRBV27 and TRBJ2-5; 7 nucleotides agree with TRBD2. Germline assignment: CDR1 MNHEY and CDR2 SMNVEV (reference sequence). V dropped 1 base and J dropped 4; count of bases not matched to a gene: 6. CDR3 length: 15 residues. CDR3 residues: CASSLFAGDSETQYF. The CDR3 DNA follows: TGTGCCAGCAGTTTATTCGCGGGGGATTCAGAGACCCAGTACTTC.

In this sample, this clone turned up once. The chain employs TRBV7-6 and TRBJ2-1; D may be TRBD2 (6 bases). The length of the CDR3 is 15 residues. Germline V CDR1 and CDR2: SGHVS, FNYEAQ. V was pared by 1 base and J by 3 bases, with 10 bases between. CDR3 coding DNA: TGTGCCAGCAGCTTAGAGTTAGCGGACTACAATGAGCAGTTCTTC. Its protein product is CASSLELADYNEQFF.

This chain connects TRBV19 to TRBJ1-1, with D perhaps matching TRBD1 (5 bases). Trimming left V 8 bases short and J 0 bases short, with 16 bases between. Germline V gene sequence: CDR1 LNHDA, CDR2 SQIVND (reference sequence). The length of the CDR3 is 15 residues. The CDR3 sequence: CASGGGPQMNTEAFF. The DNA of the CDR3 is TGTGCCAGTGGGGGGGGACCTCAAATGAACACTGAAGCTTTCTTT.

This rearrangement joins TRBV4-1 to TRBJ2-7; D not certain. CDR1 and CDR2 from the germline V gene are MGHRA and YSYEKL. This CDR3 has 15 amino acids. Trimming removed 0 bases from V and 3 bases from J, with 12 bases in between. The CDR3 region has the DNA TGCGCCAGCAGCCAAGATCTACTCCCTATCTACGAGCAGTACTTC. This gives the protein CASSQDLLPIYEQYF.

This clone was detected only a few times. The chain combines TRBV6-1 with TRBJ2-1; 9 bases match TRBD2. The CDR3 spans 17 residues. The germline V gene encodes CDR1 MNHNS and CDR2 SASEGT. V lost 0 bases and J lost 7; bases outside the gene matches: 10. CDR3 sequence: CASSEARLAGFGNEQFF. CDR3 nucleotides: TGTGCCAGCAGTGAAGCGAGGCTAGCGGGGTTTGGGAATGAGCAGTTCTTC.

The rearrangement links TRBV10-3 to TRBJ1-2; D might be TRBD1 (5 bases). V lost 4 bases and J 4 bases, leaving 10 bases between the germline ends. Per germline, CDR1 ENHRY and CDR2 SYGVKD. The CDR3 totals 13 residues. DNA for the CDR3: TGTGCCATCAGTGTAGGGGTGGCCTATGGCTACACCTTC. Translating it yields CAISVGVAYGYTF.